These 19 T cell receptor beta chains were sequenced from one sample in a study of CD4 T cells in relation to SARS-CoV-2 and coronaviruses (dated by TCRdb to about 2021). Library creation used the immunoSEQ multiplex PCR assay. TCRdb retrieved this table from immuneACCESS and kept in-frame rearrangements only. Not all clones are present; in checked studies, unresolved V genes account for under half, and no reason is known for the remainder. This sample gives tens of thousands of clones in total; nearly 85% of them show up just once. The ten largest clones represent 0.95% to 1.5% of the sample. No antigen has been assigned to these receptors. The sequencing input was naive CD4+ T cells from PBMCs, cultured in vitro. Explained via the paper, the cell subset or site label denotes: naive CD4+ T cells isolated by negative enrichment. Receptors were obtained from an adult with COVID-19.

The V call is TRBV15, the J call TRBJ2-3; TRBD2 aligns across 14 bases. The CDR3 covers 16 residues. Germline CDR1 and CDR2: LNHNV and YYDKDF (reference sequence). The trim removed 0 bases at V and 5 bases at J, leaving 1 base unmatched. In DNA, the CDR3 is TGTGCCACCAGCAGAGAGGGACTAGCGGGAGTAGATACGCAGTATTTT. Translating it yields CATSREGLAGVDTQYF.

The chain uses TRBV9 and TRBJ2-3; either TRBD1 or TRBD2 may fit D (5 bases each). V was trimmed by 0 bases and J by 8 bases, leaving 16 bases between them. CDR1 and CDR2 from the germline V gene are SGDLS and YYNGEE. This CDR3 comprises 15 residues. CDR3 loop: CASSVGGTLPGTQYF. In DNA, the CDR3 is TGTGCCAGCAGCGTAGGGGGGACCCTGCCGGGTACGCAGTATTTT.

The V call is TRBV30, the J call TRBJ2-5; D is undetermined. The germline V and J ends were trimmed by 2 bases and 5 bases, with 9 bases remaining between them. Germline V gene sequence: CDR1 GTSNPN, CDR2 SVGIG (reference sequence). The CDR3 has 12 amino acids. CDR3 nucleotides: TGTGCCTGGAGTATGGGGTGGGAGACCCAGTACTTC. Translation: CAWSMGWETQYF.

The chain recombines TRBV10-2 with TRBJ2-1; TRBD2 agrees at 8 bases. Trimming at V came to 10 bases and at J to 2 bases, leaving 4 bases not matched to a gene. CDR1 is WSHSY, CDR2 SAAADI, per germline. The CDR3 sequence is 13 residues long. The CDR3 sequence: CATGGGTYNEQFF. The CDR3 bases are TGCGCCACCGGGGGGGGTACCTACAATGAGCAGTTCTTC.

The rearrangement links TRBV6-6 to TRBJ2-6; D is unresolved. The CDR3 has 12 amino acids. Trimming removed 6 bases at V and 4 bases at J, with 4 bases between. CDR1 and CDR2 (germline): MNHNY, SVGAGI (reference sequence). The CDR3: CASREGANVLTF. CDR3 DNA sequence: TGTGCCAGCAGAGAGGGGGCCAACGTCCTGACTTTC.

This rearrangement joins TRBV6-5 to TRBJ1-4; 7 bases fit TRBD1. The V gene's germline CDR1 is MNHEY and CDR2 SVGAGI. CDR3 length: 12 residues. With 5 bases clipped from V and 11 bases from J, the junction kept 5 bases outside the gene matches. The CDR3 DNA follows: TGTGCCAGCAGTACAAGGACAGGCAAACTGTTTTTT. The encoded protein is CASSTRTGKLFF.

This clone was seen a few times. The V gene is TRBV27, the J gene TRBJ2-7; D is ambiguous. Germline CDR1 MNHEY, CDR2 SMNVEV (reference sequence). The ends were cut back, 0 bases at V and 6 bases at J, with 9 bases in the middle. The CDR3 covers 13 residues. The CDR3 protein is CASSLSRRSEQYF. The CDR3 nucleotides are TGTGCCAGCAGTTTATCGAGACGGAGCGAGCAGTACTTC.

The V call is TRBV28, the J call TRBJ2-3; the D gene is possibly TRBD2 (5 bases). CDR1 is MDHEN, CDR2 SYDVKM, per germline. CDR3 length: 15 residues. The germline V and J ends were trimmed by 2 bases and 0 bases, with 9 bases remaining between them. CDR3 in amino acids: CASSLGGLSTDTQYF. CDR3 DNA: TGTGCCAGCAGTTTAGGCGGGCTTAGCACAGATACGCAGTATTTT.

This rearrangement joins TRBV7-2 to TRBJ2-5; the D is unclear. The germline V gene encodes CDR1 SGHTA and CDR2 FQGNSA. The CDR3 contains 15 residues. V lost 2 bases, J lost 2 bases, and 12 bases lay in between. The CDR3 coding sequence is TGTGCCAGCAGCTTATCGGCCGGGCCTCAAGAGACCCAGTACTTC. Residues: CASSLSAGPQETQYF.

This chain joins TRBV7-9 and TRBJ2-1; 7 bases match TRBD2. V gave up 5 bases and J gave up 3 bases; unmatched junction bases: 13. CDR3 length equals 17 residues. Germline CDR1 reads SEHNR; CDR2 reads FQNEAQ (reference sequence). CDR3 nucleotide sequence: TGTGCCAGCAGCGTCGTCCCTGGGAGGGGTCGCTACAATGAGCAGTTCTTC. Translating gives CASSVVPGRGRYNEQFF.

The chain combines TRBV11-2 with TRBJ2-7, with TRBD2 matching over 8 bases. The germline CDR1 and CDR2 sequences are SGHAT and FQNNGV. V shed 4 bases, J shed 3 bases, and the junction held 8 bases outside the gene matches. The CDR3 is 15 residues long. Here the CDR3 reads CASSSPAGVGYEQYF. In DNA, the CDR3 is TGTGCCAGCAGCTCCCCAGCGGGAGTCGGCTACGAGCAGTACTTC. Drawing the rest from reference TRBV11-2 and TRBJ2-7, the complete variable domain is EAGVAQSPRYKIIEKRQSVAFWCNPISGHATLYWYQQILGQGPKLLIQFQNNGVVDDSQLPKDRFSAERLKGVDSTLKIQPAKLEDSAVYLCASSSPAGVGYEQYFGPGTRLTVT.

This clone has a handful of counts. V usage is TRBV18 and J usage is TRBJ1-1; perhaps TRBD1 as D (6 bases). Germline V gene sequence: CDR1 KGHSH, CDR2 LQKENI. This CDR3 has 15 amino acids. The V gene lost 2 bases and the J gene lost 4 bases, with 14 bases spanning the gap. The CDR3 coding sequence is TGTGCCAGCTCACCATTTAACAGGGATTCCACTGAAGCTTTCTTT. Residues: CASSPFNRDSTEAFF.

The rearrangement links TRBV6-4 to TRBJ1-2; the D is unclear. The CDR3 runs 11 residues. V lost 8 bases and J lost 4, with 8 bases in between. Germline values: CDR1 MRHNA, CDR2 SNTAGT. CDR3 DNA sequence: TGTGCCAGCGGTCCTCTCTATGGCTACACCTTC. Translating it yields CASGPLYGYTF.

The chain uses TRBV11-2 and TRBJ2-1; D gene ambiguous. V was trimmed by 3 bases and J by 0 bases, leaving 21 bases between them. Germline CDR1 is SGHAT and CDR2 is FQNNGV. The CDR3 sequence is 19 residues long. The CDR3 DNA reads TGTGCCAGCAGCTTTGTAGTTGGCTTCTACAGAAGCTCCTACAATGAGCAGTTCTTC. Encoded protein: CASSFVVGFYRSSYNEQFF.

This chain uses TRBV18 with TRBJ2-2, with TRBD2 as a possible D gene (5 bases). This CDR3 spans 13 amino acids. V shed 4 bases and J shed 7 bases, with 10 bases lying between them. Germline values: CDR1 KGHSH, CDR2 LQKENI. In DNA, the CDR3 is TGTGCCAGCTCACTACGGGATGGCGGGGAGCTGTTTTTT. This translates into CASSLRDGGELFF.

The rearrangement uses TRBV3-1 (or the pseudogene TRBV3-2) and TRBJ2-3; D ambiguous. Germline CDR1 is LGHDT and CDR2 is YNNKEL (reference sequence). The CDR3 runs to 12 residues. Trimming pared 2 bases from V and 5 bases from J, leaving 5 bases between. The DNA for the CDR3 is TGTGCCAGCAGCCAAACGCAAGATACGCAGTATTTT. Translated: CASSQTQDTQYF.

Here the CDR3 reads CASSMGQGAYEQYF. The CDR3 nucleotides read TGCGCCAGCAGCATGGGACAGGGGGCCTACGAGCAGTACTTC. The chain is built from TRBV5-1 and TRBJ2-7; 11 bases are a match to TRBD1. CDR3 length equals 14 residues. Per the germline V gene, CDR1 is SGHRS and CDR2 is YFSETQ. Losses at the gene ends were 4 bases for V and 2 bases for J; bases not matched to a gene: 2.

The chain links TRBV12-3 or TRBV12-4 to TRBJ1-2; D is perhaps TRBD1 (6 bases). V dropped 7 bases and J dropped 7 bases, with 13 bases sitting between them. This CDR3 spans 12 amino acids. CDR3 DNA: TGTGCCAGCACCACCTCGGGGGCTGGCTACACCTTC. Its translation is CASTTSGAGYTF.

The chain couples TRBV21-1 to TRBJ2-1; TRBD2, the table's D call, was not compared with the DNA. TRBV21-1 is a pseudogene. The CDR3 sequence is 15 residues long. The CDR3 bases are TGTGCCAGCAGCAAAGGTCGCGGGGTTAGGGATGAGCAGTTCTTC. This sequence encodes CASSKGRGVRDEQFF.